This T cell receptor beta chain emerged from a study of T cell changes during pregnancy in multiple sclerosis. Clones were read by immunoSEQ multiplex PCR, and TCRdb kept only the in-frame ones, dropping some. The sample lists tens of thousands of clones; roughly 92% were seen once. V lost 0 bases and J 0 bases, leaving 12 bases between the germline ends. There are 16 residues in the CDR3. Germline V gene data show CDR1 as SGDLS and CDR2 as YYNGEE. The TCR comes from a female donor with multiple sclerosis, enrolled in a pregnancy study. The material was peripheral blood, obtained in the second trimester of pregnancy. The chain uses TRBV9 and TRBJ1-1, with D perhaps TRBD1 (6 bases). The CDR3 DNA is TGTGCCAGCAGCGTAGGGCCAGGGGTATTGAACACTGAAGCTTTCTTT. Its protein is CASSVGPGVLNTEAFF.